This entry features one T cell receptor beta chain sequence. Its specificity is not known. Some clones are missing from TCRdb's copy, which holds only in-frame ones; the method was immunoSEQ multiplex PCR. The profile shows about 360,000 clones, 86% of them singletons. The data were obtained in a study of cytomegalovirus exposure and HLA in healthy donors. Study conclusions and caveats: Investigators reported 150 to 200 TCR beta chains as tied to cytomegalovirus. There were some public TCRs occurring in many donors, but most TCR sequences were rare.

Sample: PBMCs. This clonotype originated in a woman under 30 in good health and CMV-seronegative.

The CDR3 spells CASSEGAGTPDTQYF. CDR3 nucleotide sequence: TGTGCCAGCAGTGAAGGAGCGGGGACCCCAGATACGCAGTATTTT. The J gene is TRBJ2-3, the V gene TRBV6-1; 7 bases fit TRBD2. The CDR3 spans 15 residues. Germline V lookup: CDR1 MNHNS, CDR2 SASEGT. V lost 1 base, J lost 4 bases, and 5 bases stayed unmatched.